Here is one T cell receptor beta chain with its context. This clonotype was counted a few times. Its specific antigen is unknown. The sample holds no much larger clone one base away, and base qualities are not on file. What the treatment or condition label conveys for this sample: allogeneic hematopoietic cell transplantation with graft depleted of TCRalphabeta T cells and CD19 B cells. Transplant recipients were children who received TCRalphabeta/CD19-depleted allogeneic hematopoietic cell grafts. Receptor amplification or capture employed PCR. The sequencer was an Illumina HiSeq 2500. To normalize quantification of the TCRbeta repertoire, the TCR libraries were built with molecular barcoding that relied on unique molecular identifiers. TCRdb's own reprocessing of the public reads used fastp at Q25 and MiXCR and kept productive beta chains. CDR3 protein duplicates are merged, each entry listing the most common genes and DNA. The sample table lists a few hundred thousand distinct CDR3 sequences, 15% to 20% of them with a count of one. The top ten clonotypes cover about 32% of the sample.

This sample is drawn from a study of T-cell reconstitution after alpha-beta-depleted transplantation in children (dated by TCRdb to 2016 to 2017). Turning to the overall study: T-cell immune reconstitution after TCRalphabeta/CD19-depleted allogeneic hematopoietic cell transplantation in children was quantitatively tracked in the study by means of TCR repertoire profiling. Overall study outcomes, separate from this receptor: In some patients, the high TCRbeta diversity seen at day 60 was put down to recipient T cells and intrathymic progenitors that had survived conditioning. Over the following months the frequencies of hyperexpanded clones went down, and after one year T-cell counts and TCRbeta diversity were mostly credited to newly produced T cells. The apparently early alphabetaT-cell count recovery about two months after transplant was reportedly dependent on only several hundred rapidly expanded clones derived from non-depleted graft cells.

V ends up 2 bases short and J 0 bases short, with an unmatched junction base count of 9. Taken from the germline V gene, the CDR1 and CDR2 loops are SGHRS and YFSETQ. Reading from cysteine to phenylalanine, the CDR3 counts 17 amino acids. The only DNA kept is the CDR3, 51 bases in frame from the first base. The starting material was PBMCs, mostly from graft donor cells, obtained 360 days after TCRalphabeta/CD19-depleted stem cell transplant. The rearrangement combines TRBV5-1 with TRBJ2-3; 7 central bases correspond to TRBD1. The receptor was derived from a boy less than two years old who had a stem cell transplant for Wiskott-Aldrich syndrome, so the T cells may come from the graft donor. The encoded CDR3 is CASSLKLTGASTDTQYF. At the DNA level, the sequence is TGCGCCAGCAGCTTAAAACTTACAGGGGCCAGCACAGATACGCAGTATTTT.